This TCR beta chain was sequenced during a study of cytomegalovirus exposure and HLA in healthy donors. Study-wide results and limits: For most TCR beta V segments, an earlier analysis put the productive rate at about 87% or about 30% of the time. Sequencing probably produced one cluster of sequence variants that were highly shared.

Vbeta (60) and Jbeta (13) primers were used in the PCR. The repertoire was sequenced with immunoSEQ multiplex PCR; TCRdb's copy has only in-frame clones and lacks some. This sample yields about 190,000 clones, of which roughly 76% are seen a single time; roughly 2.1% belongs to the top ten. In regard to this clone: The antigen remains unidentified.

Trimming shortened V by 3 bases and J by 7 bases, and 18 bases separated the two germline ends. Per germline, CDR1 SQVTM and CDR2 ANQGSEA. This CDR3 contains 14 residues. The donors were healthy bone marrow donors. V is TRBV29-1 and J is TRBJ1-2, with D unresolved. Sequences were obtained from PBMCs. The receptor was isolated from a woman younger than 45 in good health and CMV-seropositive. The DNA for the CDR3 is TGCAGCGTTGATGACCGGGGTGTAAAGGGTGGCTACACCTTC. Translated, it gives CSVDDRGVKGGYTF.